This T cell receptor beta chain comes out of a study of radiotherapy plus CTLA-4 blockade in lung cancer. The wider study: Disease control was seen in approximately 29% of patients, objective responses in 15% to 20%.

V was shortened by 6 bases and J by 3 bases, with 8 bases between the two germline ends. The CDR3 has 12 amino acids. Germline CDR1 MDHEN, CDR2 SYDVKM. Profiled with immunoSEQ multiplex PCR; TCRdb holds only in-frame clones, not every one. The repertoire holds tens of thousands of clones, with approximately 79% as singletons. The sequence was obtained from a human donor with non-small cell lung cancer who had stable disease on radiotherapy plus ipilimumab. The V and J genes are TRBV28 and TRBJ2-5; no reliable D call. The material sequenced was peripheral blood, taken from a patient treated with radiotherapy plus ipilimumab. CDR3 sequence reads: CASSTEKETQYF. CDR3 nucleotide sequence: TGTGCCAGCAGCACAGAGAAAGAGACCCAGTACTTC. Full variable domain (outside the CDR3, taken from reference TRBV28 and TRBJ2-5): DVKVTQSSRYLVKRTGEKVFLECVQDMDHENMFWYRQDPGLGLRLIYFSYDVKMKEKGDIPEGYSVSREKKERFSLILESASTNQTSMYLCASSTEKETQYFGPGTRLLVL.